This T cell receptor (beta chain) was documented in a study of blood T cell repertoires in COVID-19. Assay: immunoSEQ multiplex PCR; the TCRdb copy retains only in-frame clones and omits some. The data contain 140,000 or so clones, roughly 82% of them singletons. The TCR was taken from a man in his sixties with active or convalescent COVID-19. The specimen was peripheral blood.

The CDR3 is CASSPTGQDRNYGYTF. The CDR3 nucleotides read TGTGCCAGCAGCCCCACCGGCCAGGACAGGAACTATGGCTACACCTTC. J is TRBJ1-2 and V is TRBV7-9; TRBD1 matches at 7 bases. Losses at the gene ends were 5 bases for V and 2 bases for J; bases not matched to a gene: 11. Germline V gene sequence: CDR1 SEHNR, CDR2 FQNEAQ (reference sequence). The CDR3 covers 16 residues. Complete variable domain (other parts from reference TRBV7-9 and TRBJ1-2): DTGVSQNPRHKITKRGQNVTFRCDPISEHNRLYWYRQTLGQGPEFLTYFQNEAQLEKSRLLSDRFSAERPKGSFSTLEIQRTEQGDSAMYLCASSPTGQDRNYGYTFGSGTRLTVV.